This T cell receptor (beta chain) was identified in a study of blood T cell repertoires in COVID-19. About the study: T cells, B-cell-depleted T cells, or PBMCs provided the cDNA or gDNA that served as material.

This clone has a single count. Germline V gene sequence: CDR1 LNHDA, CDR2 SQIVND (reference sequence). V lost 9 bases and J lost 4, with 13 bases in between. This CDR3 region has 12 residues. TCRdb's table, derived via immunoSEQ multiplex PCR, lists solely in-frame clones and lacks some. This table holds around 52,000 clones, around 80% found once. This TCR was sampled from a woman of 80 years or more with acute or convalescent COVID-19. The rearrangement links TRBV19 to TRBJ2-7; D gene ambiguous. Sequencing was done on a sample of peripheral blood. CDR3 sequence reads: CASGASGYEQYF. The CDR3 DNA is TGTGCCAGCGGAGCTTCCGGGTACGAGCAGTACTTC.